This entry features one T cell receptor beta chain sequence. Germline-derived CDR1 and CDR2 are SEHNR and FQNEAQ (reference sequence). Germline trimming cut 3 bases from V and 6 bases from J; bases unmatched to any gene: 0. This CDR3 has 13 amino acids. The record originates from a study of T cell changes during pregnancy in multiple sclerosis. Sequencing was performed with immunoSEQ multiplex PCR; in TCRdb, only in-frame clones are kept and a portion is missing. The sample consists of about 69,000 clones, 80% to 95% of them appearing once. The V and J genes are TRBV7-9 and TRBJ1-5; 9 bases map to TRBD1. The sequencing here drew on peripheral blood, taken in the third trimester of pregnancy. The TCR originated in a female donor in good health, enrolled as a control in a pregnancy study. CDR3 in amino acids: CASSLDRGQPQHF. In DNA form, the CDR3 reads TGTGCCAGCAGCTTGGACAGGGGTCAGCCCCAGCATTTT.